This T cell receptor beta chain was profiled in a study of human T cells and chemical hapten exposure. The CDR3 extends over 15 amino acids. Germline V gene data show CDR1 as LGHNA and CDR2 as YNFKEQ. V lost 4 bases to trimming and J lost 9 bases; unmatched junction nucleotides: 8. Regarding this clonotype: The antigen is not known.

Study observations and caveats: Among expanded TCRs, significantly more large CDR3 similarity clusters formed than among controls.

TCRdb independently ran MiXCR on the RACE reads; one entry per CDR3 protein. The sample yields fewer than 400,000 distinct CDR3 sequences, around 7% seen once. Noted time point: patch test 1, 2 weeks after DPC sensitization. As for treatment: therapeutic diphenylcyclopropenone sensitization with weekly scalp DPC. The chain carries TRBV4-2 and TRBJ2-1; 11 positions agree with TRBD1. Sequenced material: whole blood, taken in connection with sensitization to the hapten diphenylcyclopropenone (DPC). The receptor was derived from a woman between 18 and 29 years old with alopecia areata. Some clones in this sample may be carry-over from other donors' samples. DNA for the CDR3: TGTGCCAGCAGCCGCGGACAGGGGGCGTGGAGTGAGCAGTTCTTC. Its translation: CASSRGQGAWSEQFF.